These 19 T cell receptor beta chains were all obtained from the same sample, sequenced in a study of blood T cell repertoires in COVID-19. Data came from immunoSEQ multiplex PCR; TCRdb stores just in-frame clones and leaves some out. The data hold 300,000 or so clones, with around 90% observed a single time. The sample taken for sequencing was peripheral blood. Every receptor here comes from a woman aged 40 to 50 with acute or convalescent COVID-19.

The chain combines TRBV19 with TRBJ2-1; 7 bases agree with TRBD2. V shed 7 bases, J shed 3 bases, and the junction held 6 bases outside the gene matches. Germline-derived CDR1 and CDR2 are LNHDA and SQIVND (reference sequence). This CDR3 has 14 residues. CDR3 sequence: CASTLGGDYNEQFF. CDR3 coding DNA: TGTGCCAGTACCCTGGGGGGGGACTACAATGAGCAGTTCTTC.

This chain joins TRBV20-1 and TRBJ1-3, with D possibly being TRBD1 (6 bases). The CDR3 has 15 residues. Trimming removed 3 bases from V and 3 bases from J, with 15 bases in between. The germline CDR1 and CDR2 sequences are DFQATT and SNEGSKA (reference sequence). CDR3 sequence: CSASSRRGDGNTIYF. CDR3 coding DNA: TGCAGTGCTAGTAGCCGCAGGGGAGATGGAAACACCATATATTTT.

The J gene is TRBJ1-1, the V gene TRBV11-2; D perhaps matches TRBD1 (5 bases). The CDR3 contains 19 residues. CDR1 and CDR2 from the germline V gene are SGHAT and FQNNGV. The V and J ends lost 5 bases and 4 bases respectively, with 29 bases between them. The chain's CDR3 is CASSPAPRIRGRGVTEAFF. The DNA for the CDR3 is TGTGCCAGCAGCCCAGCCCCCCGGATAAGGGGACGGGGGGTCACTGAAGCTTTCTTT.

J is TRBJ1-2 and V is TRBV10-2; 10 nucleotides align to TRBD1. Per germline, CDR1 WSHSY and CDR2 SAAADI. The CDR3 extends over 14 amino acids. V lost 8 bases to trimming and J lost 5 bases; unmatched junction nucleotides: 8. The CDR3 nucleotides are TGCGCCAGCTACGCCGGGACAGGGGTTTATGGCTACACCTTC. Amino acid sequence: CASYAGTGVYGYTF.

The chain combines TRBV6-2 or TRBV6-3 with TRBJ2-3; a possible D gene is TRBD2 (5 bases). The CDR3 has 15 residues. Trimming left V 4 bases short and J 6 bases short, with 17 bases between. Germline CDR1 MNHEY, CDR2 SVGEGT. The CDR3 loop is CASSFQRSRRDTQYF. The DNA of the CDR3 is TGTGCCAGCAGTTTCCAGCGGAGTCGTCGGGATACGCAGTATTTT.

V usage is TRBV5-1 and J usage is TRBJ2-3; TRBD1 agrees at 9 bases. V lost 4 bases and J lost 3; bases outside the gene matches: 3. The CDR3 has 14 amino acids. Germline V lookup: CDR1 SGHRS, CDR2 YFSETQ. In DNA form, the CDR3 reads TGCGCCAGCAGCGCCGGACAGGGGACAGATACGCAGTATTTT. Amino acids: CASSAGQGTDTQYF.

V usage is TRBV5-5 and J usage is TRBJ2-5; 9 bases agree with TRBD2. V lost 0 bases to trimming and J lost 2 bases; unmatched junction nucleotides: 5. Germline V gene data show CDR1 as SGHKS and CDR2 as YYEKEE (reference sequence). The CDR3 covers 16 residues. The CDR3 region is CASSLAAGGFQETQYF. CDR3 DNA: TGTGCCAGCAGCTTGGCAGCGGGGGGTTTTCAAGAGACCCAGTACTTC.

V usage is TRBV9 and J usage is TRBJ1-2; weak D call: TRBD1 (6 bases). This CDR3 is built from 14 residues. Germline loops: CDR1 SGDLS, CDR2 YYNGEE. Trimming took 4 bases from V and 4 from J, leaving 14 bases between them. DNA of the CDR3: TGTGCCAGCAGCCCCCCGGGACACCTCTATGGCTACACCTTC. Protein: CASSPPGHLYGYTF.

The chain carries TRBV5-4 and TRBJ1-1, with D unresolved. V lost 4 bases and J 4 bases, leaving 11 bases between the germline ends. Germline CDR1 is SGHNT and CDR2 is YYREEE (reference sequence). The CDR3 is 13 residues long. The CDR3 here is CASSGGEGTEAFF. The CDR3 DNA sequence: TGTGCCAGCAGCGGTGGGGAGGGCACTGAAGCTTTCTTT.

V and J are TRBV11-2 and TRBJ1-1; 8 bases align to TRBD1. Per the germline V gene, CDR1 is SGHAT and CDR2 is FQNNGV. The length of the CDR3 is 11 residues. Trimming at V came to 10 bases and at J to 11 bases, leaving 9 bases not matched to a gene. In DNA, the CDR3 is TGTGCCACAACGGACAGGGTTCAGGCTTTCTTT. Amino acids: CATTDRVQAFF.

Here the CDR3 reads CSATTGDTEAFF. As DNA, the CDR3 is TGCAGCGCCACGACAGGGGACACTGAAGCTTTCTTT. V is TRBV29-1 and J is TRBJ1-1; 8 bases agree with TRBD1. V lost 7 bases, J lost 3 bases, and 4 bases stayed unmatched. Germline V lookup: CDR1 SQVTM, CDR2 ANQGSEA. The CDR3 is 12 amino acids. The variable domain in full, completed from reference TRBV29-1 and TRBJ1-1, reads SAVISQKPSRDICQRGTSLTIQCQVDSQVTMMFWYRQQPGQSLTLIATANQGSEATYESGFVIDKFPISRPNLTFSTLTVSNMSPEDSSIYLCSATTGDTEAFFGQGTRLTVV.

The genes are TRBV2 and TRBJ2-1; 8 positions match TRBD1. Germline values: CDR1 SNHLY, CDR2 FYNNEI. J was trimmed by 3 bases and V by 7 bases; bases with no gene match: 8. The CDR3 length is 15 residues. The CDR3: CASTQDRVSYNEQFF. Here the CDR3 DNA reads TGTGCCAGCACCCAGGACAGGGTTAGCTACAATGAGCAGTTCTTC.

CDR3 sequence: CASSPIRPGRGDEKLFF. CDR3 sequence (DNA): TGTGCCAGCTCACCAATAAGGCCGGGACGCGGGGATGAAAAACTGTTTTTT. V is TRBV18 and J is TRBJ1-4; maybe TRBD1 (5 bases). Germline V lookup: CDR1 KGHSH, CDR2 LQKENI. V was cut by 2 bases and J by 6 bases, with 19 bases left in between. The length of the CDR3 is 17 residues.

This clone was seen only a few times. The CDR3: CASSLAAGARTDTQYF. The CDR3 region has the DNA TGCGCCAGCAGCTTGGCCGCGGGGGCGCGCACAGATACGCAGTATTTT. The gene calls are TRBV5-1 and TRBJ2-3; possible D gene TRBD2, 7 bases. The V and J ends lost 0 bases and 1 base respectively, with 12 bases between them. Germline-derived CDR1 and CDR2 are SGHRS and YFSETQ. The CDR3 totals 16 residues.

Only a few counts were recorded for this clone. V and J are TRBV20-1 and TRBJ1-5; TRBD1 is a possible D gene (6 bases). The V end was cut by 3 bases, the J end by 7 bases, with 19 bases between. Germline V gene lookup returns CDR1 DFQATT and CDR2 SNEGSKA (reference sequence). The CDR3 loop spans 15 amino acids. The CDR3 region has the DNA TGCAGTGCTAGTGATTCCTGGGGGCTGGGGCAGCCCCAGCATTTT. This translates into CSASDSWGLGQPQHF.

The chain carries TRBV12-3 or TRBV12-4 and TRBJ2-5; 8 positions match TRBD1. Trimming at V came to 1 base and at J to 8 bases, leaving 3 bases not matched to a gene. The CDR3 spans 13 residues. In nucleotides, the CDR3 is TGTGCCAGCAGTTTAGGGACAGGGATTACCCAGTACTTC. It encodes CASSLGTGITQYF.

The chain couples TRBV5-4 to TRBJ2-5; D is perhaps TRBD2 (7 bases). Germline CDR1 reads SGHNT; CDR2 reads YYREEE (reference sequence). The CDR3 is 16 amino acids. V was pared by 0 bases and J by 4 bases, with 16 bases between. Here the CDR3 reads CASSLAPMRGGETQYF. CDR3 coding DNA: TGTGCCAGCAGCTTGGCCCCGATGAGGGGGGGAGAGACCCAGTACTTC. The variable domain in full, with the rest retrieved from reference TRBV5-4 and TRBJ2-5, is ETGVTQSPTHLIKTRGQQVTLRCSSQSGHNTVSWYQQALGQGPQFIFQYYREEENGRGNFPPRFSGLQFPNYSSELNVNALELDDSALYLCASSLAPMRGGETQYFGPGTRLLVL.

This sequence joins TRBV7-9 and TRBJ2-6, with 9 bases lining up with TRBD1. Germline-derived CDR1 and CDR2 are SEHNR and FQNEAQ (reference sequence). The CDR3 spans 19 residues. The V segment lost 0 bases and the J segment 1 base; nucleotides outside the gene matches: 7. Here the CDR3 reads CASSLAVGQGLSGANVLTF. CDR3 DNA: TGTGCCAGCAGCTTAGCGGTGGGACAGGGTCTTTCTGGGGCCAACGTCCTGACTTTC.

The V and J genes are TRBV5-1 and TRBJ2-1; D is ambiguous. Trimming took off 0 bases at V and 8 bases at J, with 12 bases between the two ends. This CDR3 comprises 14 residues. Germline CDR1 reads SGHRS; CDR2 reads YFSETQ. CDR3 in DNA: TGCGCCAGCAGCTTGGTCGGTTCTTCGGATGAGCAGTTCTTC. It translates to CASSLVGSSDEQFF.